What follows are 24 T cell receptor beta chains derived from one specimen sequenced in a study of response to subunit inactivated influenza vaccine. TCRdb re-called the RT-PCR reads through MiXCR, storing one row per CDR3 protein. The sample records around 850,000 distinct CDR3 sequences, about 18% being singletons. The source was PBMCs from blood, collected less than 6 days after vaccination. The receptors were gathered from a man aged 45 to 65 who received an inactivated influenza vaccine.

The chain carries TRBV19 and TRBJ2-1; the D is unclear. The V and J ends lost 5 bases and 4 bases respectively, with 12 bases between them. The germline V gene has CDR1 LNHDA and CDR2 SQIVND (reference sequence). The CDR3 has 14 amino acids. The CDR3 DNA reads TGTGCCAGTAGTGTCCACTGGGGTTACAATGAGCAGTTCTTC. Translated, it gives CASSVHWGYNEQFF.

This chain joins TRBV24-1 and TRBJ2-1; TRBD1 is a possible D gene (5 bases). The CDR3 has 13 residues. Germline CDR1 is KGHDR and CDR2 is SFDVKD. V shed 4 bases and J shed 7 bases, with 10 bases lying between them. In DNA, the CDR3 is TGTGCCACCAGTGAGGGTAGGGGTAATGAGCAGTTCTTC. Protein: CATSEGRGNEQFF.

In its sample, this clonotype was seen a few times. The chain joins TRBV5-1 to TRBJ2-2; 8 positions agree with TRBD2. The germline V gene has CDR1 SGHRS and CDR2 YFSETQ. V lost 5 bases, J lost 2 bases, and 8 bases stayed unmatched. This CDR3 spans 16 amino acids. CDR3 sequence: CASSSDSGTNTGELFF. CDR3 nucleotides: TGCGCCAGCAGTTCAGATAGCGGGACTAACACCGGGGAGCTGTTTTTT.

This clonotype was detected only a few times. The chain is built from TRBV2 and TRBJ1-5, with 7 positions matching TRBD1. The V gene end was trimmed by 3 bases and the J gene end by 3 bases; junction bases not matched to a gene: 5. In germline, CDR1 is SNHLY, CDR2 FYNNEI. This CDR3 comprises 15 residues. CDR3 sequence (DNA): TGTGCCAGCAGTGAGAGGGGACAGTCCAATCAGCCCCAGCATTTT. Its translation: CASSERGQSNQPQHF. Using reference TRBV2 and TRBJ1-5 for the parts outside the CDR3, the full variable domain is EPEVTQTPSHQVTQMGQEVILRCVPISNHLYFYWYRQILGQKVEFLVSFYNNEISEKSEIFDDQFSVERPDGSNFTLKIRSTKLEDSAMYFCASSERGQSNQPQHFGDGTRLSIL.

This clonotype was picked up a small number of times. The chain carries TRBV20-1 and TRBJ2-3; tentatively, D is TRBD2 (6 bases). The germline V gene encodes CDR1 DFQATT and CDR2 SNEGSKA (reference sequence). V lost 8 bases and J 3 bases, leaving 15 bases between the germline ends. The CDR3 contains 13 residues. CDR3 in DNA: TGCAGTACCACGCGCGGGGTTACAGATACGCAGTATTTT. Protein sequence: CSTTRGVTDTQYF.

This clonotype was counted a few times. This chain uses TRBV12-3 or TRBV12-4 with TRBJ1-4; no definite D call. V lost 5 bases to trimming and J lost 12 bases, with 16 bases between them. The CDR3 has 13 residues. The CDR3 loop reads CASSPLYGVQLFF. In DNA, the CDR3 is TGTGCCAGCAGTCCCCTGTACGGGGTTCAACTGTTTTTT.

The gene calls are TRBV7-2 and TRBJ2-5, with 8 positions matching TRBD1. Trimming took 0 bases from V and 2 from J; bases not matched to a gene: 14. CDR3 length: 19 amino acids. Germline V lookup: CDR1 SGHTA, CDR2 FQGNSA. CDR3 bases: TGTGCCAGCAGCTTAGCTTGGTCAGGGGGCTGGGGCTGGCAAGAGACCCAGTACTTC. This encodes CASSLAWSGGWGWQETQYF.

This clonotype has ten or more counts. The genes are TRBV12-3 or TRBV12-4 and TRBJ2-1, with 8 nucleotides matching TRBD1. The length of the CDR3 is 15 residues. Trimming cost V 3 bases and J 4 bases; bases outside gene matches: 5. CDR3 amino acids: CASSFRTGIYNEQFF. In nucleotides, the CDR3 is TGTGCCAGCAGTTTCCGGACAGGGATTTACAATGAGCAGTTCTTC.

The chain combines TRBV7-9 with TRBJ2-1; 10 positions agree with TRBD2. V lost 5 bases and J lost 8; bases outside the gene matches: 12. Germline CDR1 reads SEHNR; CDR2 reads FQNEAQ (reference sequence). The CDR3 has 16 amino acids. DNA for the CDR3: TGTGCCAGCAGCGCCCGGCTAGCGGGAGATTTTGATGAGCAGTTCTTC. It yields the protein CASSARLAGDFDEQFF.

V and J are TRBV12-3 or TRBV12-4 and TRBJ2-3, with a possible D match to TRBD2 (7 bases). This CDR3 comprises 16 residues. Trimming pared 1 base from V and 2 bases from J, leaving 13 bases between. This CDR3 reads CASSLGEGGNTDTQYF. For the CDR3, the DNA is TGTGCCAGCAGTTTAGGGGAGGGGGGCAACACAGATACGCAGTATTTT.

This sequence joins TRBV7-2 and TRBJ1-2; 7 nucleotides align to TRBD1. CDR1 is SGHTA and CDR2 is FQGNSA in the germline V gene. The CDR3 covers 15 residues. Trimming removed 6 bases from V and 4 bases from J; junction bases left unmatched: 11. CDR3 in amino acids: CASRSRQGLFYGYTF. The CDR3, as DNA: TGTGCCAGCAGATCGAGACAGGGTCTTTTCTATGGCTACACCTTC.

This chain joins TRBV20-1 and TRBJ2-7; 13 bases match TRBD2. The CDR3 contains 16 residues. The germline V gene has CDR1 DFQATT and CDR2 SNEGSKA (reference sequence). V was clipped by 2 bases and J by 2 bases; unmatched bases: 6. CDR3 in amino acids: CSARTSGRARTYEQYF. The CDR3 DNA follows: TGCAGTGCTAGAACTAGCGGGAGGGCAAGGACCTACGAGCAGTACTTC.

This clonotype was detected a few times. CDR3 sequence: CSVGSLANTGELFF. The CDR3 DNA reads as TGCAGCGTTGGCAGCCTCGCGAACACCGGGGAGCTGTTTTTT. The chain employs TRBV29-1 and TRBJ2-2; D call uncertain. Per germline, CDR1 SQVTM and CDR2 ANQGSEA. V lost 4 bases and J lost 0, with 9 bases in between. The CDR3 loop spans 14 amino acids.

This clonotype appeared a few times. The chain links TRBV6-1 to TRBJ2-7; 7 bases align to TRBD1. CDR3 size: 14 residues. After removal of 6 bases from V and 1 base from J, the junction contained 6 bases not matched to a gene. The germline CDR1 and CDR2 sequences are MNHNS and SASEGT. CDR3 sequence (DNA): TGTGCCAGCAGGAAAGGGACAGCATCCTACGAGCAGTACTTC. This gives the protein CASRKGTASYEQYF.

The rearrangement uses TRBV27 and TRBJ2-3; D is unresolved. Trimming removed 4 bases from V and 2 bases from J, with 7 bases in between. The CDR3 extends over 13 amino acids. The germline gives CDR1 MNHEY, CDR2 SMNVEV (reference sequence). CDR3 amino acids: CASSSYNTDTQYF. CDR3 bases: TGTGCCAGCAGTTCCTATAACACAGATACGCAGTATTTT.

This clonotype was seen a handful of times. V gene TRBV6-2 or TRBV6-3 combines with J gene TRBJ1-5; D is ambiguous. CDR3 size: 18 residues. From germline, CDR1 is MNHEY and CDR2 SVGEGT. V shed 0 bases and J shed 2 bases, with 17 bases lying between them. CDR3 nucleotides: TGTGCCAGCAGTTACTCGATCGGGCTCAGCCAAGGCAATCAGCCCCAGCATTTT. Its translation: CASSYSIGLSQGNQPQHF.

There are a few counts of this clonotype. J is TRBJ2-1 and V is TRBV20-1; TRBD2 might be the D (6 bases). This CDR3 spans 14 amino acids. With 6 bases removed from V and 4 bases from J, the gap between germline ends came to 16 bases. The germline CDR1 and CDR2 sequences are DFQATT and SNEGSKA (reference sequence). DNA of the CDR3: TGCAGTGCAAAAACCGGGACTGGTTACAATGAGCAGTTCTTC. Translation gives CSAKTGTGYNEQFF.

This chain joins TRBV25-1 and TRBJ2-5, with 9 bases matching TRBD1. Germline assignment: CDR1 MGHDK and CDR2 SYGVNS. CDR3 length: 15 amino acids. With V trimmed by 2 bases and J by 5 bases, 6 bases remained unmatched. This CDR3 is CASSETGGAGETQYF. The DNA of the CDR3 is TGTGCCAGCAGTGAAACAGGGGGCGCCGGCGAGACCCAGTACTTC.

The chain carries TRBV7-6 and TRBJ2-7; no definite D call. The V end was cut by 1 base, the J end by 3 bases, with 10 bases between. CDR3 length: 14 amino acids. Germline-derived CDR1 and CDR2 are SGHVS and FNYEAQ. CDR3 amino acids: CASSLGGKHYEQYF. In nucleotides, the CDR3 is TGTGCCAGCAGCTTAGGTGGCAAGCACTACGAGCAGTACTTC.

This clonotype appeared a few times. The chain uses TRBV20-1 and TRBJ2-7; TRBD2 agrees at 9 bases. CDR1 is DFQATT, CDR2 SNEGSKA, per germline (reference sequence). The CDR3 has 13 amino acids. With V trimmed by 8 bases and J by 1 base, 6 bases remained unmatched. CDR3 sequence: CSFRLAASYEQYF. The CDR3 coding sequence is TGCAGTTTCAGACTAGCGGCTTCCTACGAGCAGTACTTC.

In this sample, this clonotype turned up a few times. The CDR3 is CAWSVGAASNQPQHF. The CDR3 coding sequence is TGTGCCTGGAGTGTCGGGGCAGCTAGCAATCAGCCCCAGCATTTT. This chain uses TRBV30 with TRBJ1-5, with a weak D call TRBD1 (5 bases). The CDR3 has 15 residues. Germline CDR1 and CDR2: GTSNPN and SVGIG (reference sequence). Trimming took off 0 bases at V and 0 bases at J, with 9 bases between the two ends.

The DNA of the CDR3 is TGTGCCAGCAGCCCCAGAGGTAGCGGGGGGGCCTTCTACAATGAGCAGTTCTTC. Protein product: CASSPRGSGGAFYNEQFF. The chain uses TRBV11-2 and TRBJ2-1, with 11 bases aligning to TRBD2. The germline V gene has CDR1 SGHAT and CDR2 FQNNGV. The CDR3 extends over 18 amino acids. Trimming at V came to 5 bases and at J to 3 bases, leaving 12 bases not matched to a gene. Full variable domain (outside the CDR3, taken from reference TRBV11-2 and TRBJ2-1): EAGVAQSPRYKIIEKRQSVAFWCNPISGHATLYWYQQILGQGPKLLIQFQNNGVVDDSQLPKDRFSAERLKGVDSTLKIQPAKLEDSAVYLCASSPRGSGGAFYNEQFFGPGTRLTVL.

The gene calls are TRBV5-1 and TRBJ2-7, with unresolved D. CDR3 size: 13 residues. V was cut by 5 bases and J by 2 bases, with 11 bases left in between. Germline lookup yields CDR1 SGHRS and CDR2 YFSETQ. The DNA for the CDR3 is TGCGCCAGCAGGGACGCCGCCACCTACGAGCAGTACTTC. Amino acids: CASRDAATYEQYF.

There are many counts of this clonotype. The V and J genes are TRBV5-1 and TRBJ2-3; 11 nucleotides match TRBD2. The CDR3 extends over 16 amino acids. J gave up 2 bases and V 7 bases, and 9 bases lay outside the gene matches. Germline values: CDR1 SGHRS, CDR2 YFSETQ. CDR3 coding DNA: TGCGCCAGCGGTTCGATAGCGGGGGGGAACACAGATACGCAGTATTTT. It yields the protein CASGSIAGGNTDTQYF.